This TCR beta chain is from a study of identical twins. This clonotype was seen a handful of times. Healthy Caucasians were all of the donors. A universal primer binding site was introduced by template switching. The final cDNA contained unique molecular identifiers. TCRdb redid the calling of the 5' RACE reads with MiXCR, one entry per CDR3 protein. The data contain under 250,000 distinct CDR3 sequences, over 8% of them singletons. Trimming removed 2 bases from V and 8 bases from J, with 15 bases in between. Germline loops: CDR1 SGHTA, CDR2 FQGNSA. This CDR3 is built from 15 residues. The source material was memory (CD45RO+) T cells sorted from blood. The chain has TRBV7-2 and TRBJ1-4, with D possibly being TRBD1 (5 bases). This receptor was obtained from a woman aged 18-29 years in good health. The CDR3 here is CASSLLGGRIEKLFF. CDR3 sequence (DNA): TGTGCCAGCAGCTTACTTGGGGGGAGGATCGAAAAACTGTTTTTT.